These 25 T cell receptor beta chains share one sample of origin, sequenced in a study of tumor T cells in aggressive B-cell lymphoma (dated by TCRdb to the late 2010s). The library was prepared using the immunoSEQ multiplex PCR assay. TCRdb limited this immuneACCESS table to in-frame rearrangements with V and J called. A share of clones is missing; checked studies link under half to unresolved V genes, and the rest is unexplained. In all, the sample holds under 10,000 clones, and about four fifths of those were seen once. More than 4.5% of the sample belongs to the ten largest clones. The sequenced sample was tumor tissue. The receptors come from an adult with diffuse large B cell lymphoma.

V and J are TRBV4-1 and TRBJ1-5; D possibly corresponds to TRBD1 (6 bases). The CDR3 sequence is 19 residues long. The V gene lost 5 bases and the J gene lost 2 bases, with 25 bases spanning the gap. Germline-derived CDR1 and CDR2 are MGHRA and YSYEKL. As DNA, the CDR3 is TGCGCCAGCAGCGAAGGGTCCTCACAGGGTAGGGGCGGCAATCAGCCCCAGCATTTT. It codes for CASSEGSSQGRGGNQPQHF.

This clone was seen once. The V call is TRBV4-2, the J call TRBJ1-3, with D unclear. Germline CDR1 LGHNA, CDR2 YNFKEQ. Trimming left V 0 bases short and J 0 bases short, with 12 bases between. This CDR3 spans 17 amino acids. DNA of the CDR3: TGTGCCAGCAGCCAAGAGTCGGCGGGCAGCTCTGGAAACACCATATATTTT. The encoded protein is CASSQESAGSSGNTIYF.

J is TRBJ2-3 and V is TRBV29-1; tentative D call: TRBD2 (5 bases). This CDR3 is built from 14 residues. V dropped 4 bases and J dropped 1 base, with 12 bases sitting between them. The germline CDR1 and CDR2 sequences are SQVTM and ANQGSEA. The CDR3 region has the DNA TGCAGCGTTGTTCCCCTGGAGGGCACAGATACGCAGTATTTT. This encodes CSVVPLEGTDTQYF.

This clone was seen just once. V and J are TRBV28 and TRBJ2-7, with 8 positions matching TRBD1. V was clipped by 2 bases and J by 6 bases; unmatched bases: 6. CDR1 and CDR2 from the germline V gene are MDHEN and SYDVKM. The CDR3 runs to 14 residues. The CDR3 spells CASSLQGAFSEQYF. The CDR3 DNA sequence: TGTGCCAGCAGTTTACAGGGGGCTTTTTCCGAGCAGTACTTC. Using reference TRBV28 and TRBJ2-7 for the parts outside the CDR3, the full variable domain is DVKVTQSSRYLVKRTGEKVFLECVQDMDHENMFWYRQDPGLGLRLIYFSYDVKMKEKGDIPEGYSVSREKKERFSLILESASTNQTSMYLCASSLQGAFSEQYFGPGTRLTVT.

As to this clone: At one end the junction does not follow the germline gene, possibly because of a read error. The chain combines TRBV20-1 with TRBJ2-7; 10 positions agree with TRBD2. The CDR3 sequence is 11 residues long. Germline V gene lookup returns CDR1 DFQATT and CDR2 SNEGSKA (reference sequence). The CDR3 DNA sequence: TGCAGTTCTAGCGGGAGATACGAGCAGTACTTC. Residues: CSSSGRYEQYF.

This clone was seen only a few times. J is TRBJ2-5 and V is TRBV5-1, with a weak D call TRBD2 (5 bases). Germline V gives CDR1 SGHRS, CDR2 YFSETQ. The V end lost 0 bases, the J end lost 2 bases, and 5 bases lay between the germline ends. This CDR3 is built from 13 residues. In nucleotides, the CDR3 is TGCGCCAGCAGCTTGGGAGGGCAAGAGACCCAGTACTTC. It translates to CASSLGGQETQYF.

In the case of this clone: At one boundary the junction diverges from the germline segment, which might be a read error. The J gene is TRBJ1-2, the V gene TRBV16; 7 bases are shared with TRBD1. CDR3 length: 15 amino acids. Germline CDR1 reads KGHSY; CDR2 reads FQNENV. In DNA form, the CDR3 reads TGTGCCAGCAGCCCTGGGACAGCCGCTAACTATGGCTATACCTTC. Translation gives CASSPGTAANYGYTF.

This clone was found a few times. The chain recombines TRBV29-1 with TRBJ2-6, with TRBD1 identical over 8 bases. There are 15 residues in the CDR3. Germline V CDR1 and CDR2: SQVTM, ANQGSEA. V shed 6 bases, J shed 0 bases, and the junction held 4 bases outside the gene matches. The DNA for the CDR3 is TGCAGCGTAGCAACAGGGGGCTCTGGGGCCAACGTCCTGACTTTC. Translated: CSVATGGSGANVLTF.

This chain links TRBV29-1 with TRBJ2-5; TRBD1 agrees at 8 bases. The J call may be in error: the DNA end matches TRBJ2-7 better. The CDR3 is 13 residues long. The germline V gene encodes CDR1 SQVTM and CDR2 ANQGSEA. CDR3 in amino acids: CSVAIDRGHEQYF. The CDR3 DNA is TGCAGCGTCGCAATCGACAGGGGCCACGAGCAGTACTTC.

The chain joins TRBV7-8 to TRBJ2-2; 7 bases are shared with TRBD2. This CDR3 is built from 18 residues. V was clipped by 8 bases and J by 4 bases; unmatched bases: 19. Germline CDR1 and CDR2: SGHVS and FQNEAQ. Written as DNA, the CDR3 is TGTGCCAGCCTGTCTTCTCTGAGCGGGAATTATGGCACCGGGGAGCTGTTTTTT. Protein product: CASLSSLSGNYGTGELFF.

CDR3 sequence reads: CAIAPGYNSPLHF. Written as DNA, the CDR3 is TGTGCCATCGCCCCGGGGTATAATTCACCCCTCCACTTT. The chain couples TRBV2 to TRBJ1-6; D not certain. The CDR3 covers 13 residues. V was clipped by 10 bases and J by 4 bases, with 11 bases between them. CDR1 and CDR2 (germline): SNHLY, FYNNEI. The whole variable domain, remainder taken from reference TRBV2 and TRBJ1-6, is EPEVTQTPSHQVTQMGQEVILRCVPISNHLYFYWYRQILGQKVEFLVSFYNNEISEKSEIFDDQFSVERPDGSNFTLKIRSTKLEDSAMYFCAIAPGYNSPLHFGNGTRLTVT.

The chain couples TRBV6-4 to TRBJ2-2; TRBD2 matches 9 bases. The CDR3 is 15 residues long. V gave up 4 bases and J gave up 4 bases; unmatched junction bases: 4. CDR1 is MRHNA, CDR2 SNTAGT, per germline. CDR3 nucleotides: TGTGCCAGCAGTGCGGCTAGCGGGATCACCGGGGAGCTGTTTTTT. This gives the protein CASSAASGITGELFF.

The chain uses TRBV9 and TRBJ1-5, with 10 bases matching TRBD1. The V segment lost 1 base and the J segment 1 base; nucleotides outside the gene matches: 5. The CDR3 spans 17 residues. Germline lookup yields CDR1 SGDLS and CDR2 YYNGEE. Here the CDR3 reads CASSVSDRGLSNQPQHF. In DNA, the CDR3 is TGTGCCAGCAGCGTAAGCGACAGGGGGCTCAGCAATCAGCCCCAGCATTTT.

This clone was seen once. The sample holds other DNA sequences that translate to the same CDR3. The gene calls are TRBV7-9 and TRBJ2-7; TRBD2 matches at 11 bases. V was clipped by 5 bases and J by 2 bases; unmatched bases: 2. Germline V gene data show CDR1 as SEHNR and CDR2 as FQNEAQ (reference sequence). This CDR3 contains 14 residues. The CDR3 loop is CASSEGLAAYEQYF. CDR3 nucleotide sequence: TGTGCCAGCAGCGAGGGACTAGCGGCCTACGAGCAGTACTTC.

V is TRBV7-6 and J is TRBJ1-1, with D unresolved. V was pared by 3 bases and J by 1 base, with 9 bases between. This CDR3 region has 14 residues. Per germline, CDR1 SGHVS and CDR2 FNYEAQ. CDR3 nucleotides: TGTGCCAGCAGCTTGAACGGGGAGAACACTGAAGCTTTCTTT. It translates to CASSLNGENTEAFF.

The chain couples TRBV19 to TRBJ2-1; D call uncertain. V was pared by 10 bases and J by 4 bases, with 14 bases between. This CDR3 is 13 amino acids long. Germline-derived CDR1 and CDR2 are LNHDA and SQIVND (reference sequence). CDR3 amino acids: CATLGDFYNEQFF. CDR3 nucleotide sequence: TGTGCCACCCTAGGAGACTTTTACAATGAGCAGTTCTTC.

The chain couples TRBV7-9 to TRBJ2-5; TRBD2 agrees at 9 bases. Germline CDR1 SEHNR, CDR2 FQNEAQ (reference sequence). CDR3 length equals 15 residues. The J segment lost 5 bases and the V segment lost 5 bases, leaving 9 bases of the junction unmatched. The CDR3 protein is CASSGPAGGGETQYF. The DNA of the CDR3 is TGTGCCAGCAGCGGGCCAGCGGGAGGCGGGGAGACCCAGTACTTC.

The genes are TRBV7-9 and TRBJ2-6, with TRBD1 identical over 7 bases. J gave up 3 bases and V 1 base, and 6 bases lay outside the gene matches. The V gene's germline CDR1 is SEHNR and CDR2 FQNEAQ (reference sequence). The CDR3 is 17 amino acids. The CDR3 DNA reads TGTGCCAGCAGCTTAGAAGGGGGCGCGGTTGGGGCCAACGTCCTGACTTTC. It is translated as CASSLEGGAVGANVLTF. Together with reference TRBV7-9 and TRBJ2-6, the CDR3 gives the full variable domain: DTGVSQNPRHKITKRGQNVTFRCDPISEHNRLYWYRQTLGQGPEFLTYFQNEAQLEKSRLLSDRFSAERPKGSFSTLEIQRTEQGDSAMYLCASSLEGGAVGANVLTFGAGSRLTVL.

This chain links TRBV5-4 with TRBJ2-1; possible D gene TRBD2, 5 bases. V lost 0 bases to trimming and J lost 1 base, with 8 bases between them. The CDR3 is 15 amino acids. The germline gives CDR1 SGHNT, CDR2 YYREEE (reference sequence). The CDR3 DNA is TGTGCCAGCAGCTTGGTTGCGGGTTCCTACAATGAGCAGTTCTTC. Translation gives CASSLVAGSYNEQFF. The whole variable domain, filled in from reference TRBV5-4 and TRBJ2-1, reads ETGVTQSPTHLIKTRGQQVTLRCSSQSGHNTVSWYQQALGQGPQFIFQYYREEENGRGNFPPRFSGLQFPNYSSELNVNALELDDSALYLCASSLVAGSYNEQFFGPGTRLTVL.

CDR3: CASSSQGSSTEAFF. Written as DNA, the CDR3 is TGTGCCAGCAGCTCACAGGGTAGTAGCACTGAAGCTTTCTTT. The V gene is TRBV9, the J gene TRBJ1-1; weak D call: TRBD1 (6 bases). This CDR3 region has 14 residues. In germline, CDR1 is SGDLS, CDR2 YYNGEE. V lost 4 bases and J lost 4, with 14 bases in between.

Of note for this clone: One junction end disagrees with the germline gene, perhaps due to a read error. The J gene is TRBJ2-5, the V gene TRBV2; D is undetermined. The germline V gene encodes CDR1 SNHLY and CDR2 FYNNEI. The CDR3 consists of 12 residues. The CDR3 sequence is CASNELQETQYF. The CDR3 nucleotides are TGTGCCAGCAATGAACTGCAAGAGACCCAGTACTTC.

This clone was seen once. The rearrangement joins TRBV9 to TRBJ1-1, with 8 bases lining up with TRBD1. The CDR3 is 13 amino acids. Trimming took 2 bases from V and 4 from J; bases not matched to a gene: 1. Germline assignment: CDR1 SGDLS and CDR2 YYNGEE. The CDR3 loop reads CASSVTGGTEAFF. The DNA for the CDR3 is TGTGCCAGCAGCGTTACAGGGGGCACTGAAGCTTTCTTT.

The chain links TRBV7-6 to TRBJ2-7; possible D gene TRBD2, 5 bases. The germline CDR1 and CDR2 sequences are SGHVS and FNYEAQ. The CDR3 covers 15 residues. Trimming left V 3 bases short and J 2 bases short, with 14 bases between. Written as DNA, the CDR3 is TGTGCCAGCAGCTTGAGATTGGACGGGGCCTACGAGCAGTACTTC. Translating it yields CASSLRLDGAYEQYF.

The chain employs TRBV19 and TRBJ2-1; TRBD2 agrees at 15 bases. The V and J ends lost 3 bases and 6 bases, in that order; junction bases with no gene match: 6. The CDR3 has 17 amino acids. In germline, CDR1 is LNHDA, CDR2 SQIVND (reference sequence). The CDR3 region is CASSIRGLAGGFNEQFF. The DNA for the CDR3 is TGTGCCAGTAGTATCCGGGGACTAGCGGGAGGATTCAATGAGCAGTTCTTC.

The chain uses TRBV7-3 and TRBJ2-6; 9 positions match TRBD1. The CDR3 spans 16 residues. Unmatched junction bases numbered 4, after V lost 5 bases and J lost 2 bases. Germline V lookup: CDR1 SGHTA, CDR2 FQGTGA. The CDR3 reads CASSAGQGTGANVLTF. In nucleotides, the CDR3 is TGTGCCAGCAGCGCCGGACAGGGGACTGGGGCCAACGTCCTGACTTTC.